This TCR beta chain was identified in a study of Ad26.COV2.S vaccination and SARS-CoV-2 variants. V gave up 4 bases and J gave up 0 bases, with 14 bases separating them. This CDR3 is built from 16 residues. Germline assignment: CDR1 SGDLS and CDR2 YYNGEE. The treatment was: some 20 received Ad26.COV2.S at low or high dose, single or two shots; 5 received placebo; per-sample allocation not given. The study sampled participants on day 63 after the first vaccine or placebo injection. An Ad26 vector expressing Wuhan-strain SARS-CoV-2 spike constituted the vaccine. Assay used: immunoSEQ multiplex PCR; TCRdb lists only in-frame clones, some missing. The sample lists some 350,000 clones; approximately 87% were seen once.

The genes are TRBV9 and TRBJ2-1; tentative D call: TRBD1 (6 bases). This specimen consisted of peripheral blood, obtained in a trial of Ad26.COV2.S vaccine versus placebo. The receptor comes from a person between 18 and 65 years old who received the Ad26.COV2.S COVID-19 vaccine or a placebo. In DNA form, the CDR3 reads TGTGCCAGCAGCCACCGGACAGCGAACTCCTACAATGAGCAGTTCTTC. Its protein product is CASSHRTANSYNEQFF.